The 22 T cell receptor beta chains below all came from one sample that was sequenced in a study of blood T cell repertoires in COVID-19. Profiled with immunoSEQ multiplex PCR; TCRdb holds only in-frame clones, not every one. The table lists over 200,000 clones, roughly 87% of them singletons. Sequencing was done on a sample of peripheral blood. The receptors here all came from a woman younger than 45 with acute or convalescent COVID-19.

This clone was recorded once. This chain links TRBV15 with TRBJ2-3, with 9 bases that match TRBD1. V gave up 5 bases and J gave up 0 bases; unmatched junction bases: 9. The CDR3 consists of 17 residues. From germline, CDR1 is LNHNV and CDR2 YYDKDF (reference sequence). The CDR3 loop is CATSSTGQGLSTDTQYF. In nucleotides, the CDR3 is TGTGCCACCAGCTCCACGGGACAGGGCCTAAGCACAGATACGCAGTATTTT.

V usage is TRBV19 and J usage is TRBJ2-3; 8 positions match TRBD2. V lost 10 bases to trimming and J lost 3 bases; unmatched junction nucleotides: 15. CDR1 is LNHDA, CDR2 SQIVND, per germline (reference sequence). The CDR3 runs 16 residues. DNA for the CDR3: TGTGCCACCCGATCCGTACCGGGACTAGAGACAGATACGCAGTATTTT. Its translation is CATRSVPGLETDTQYF.

The gene calls are TRBV7-9 and TRBJ2-3, with 8 bases identical to TRBD2. The germline CDR1 and CDR2 sequences are SEHNR and FQNEAQ (reference sequence). The CDR3 is 16 amino acids. The junction had 5 bases not matched to a gene; V was cut back by 1 base and J by 2 bases. The CDR3 DNA reads TGTGCCAGCAGCTTAGGAAGCGGGAGCAACACAGATACGCAGTATTTT. It encodes CASSLGSGSNTDTQYF.

In this sample, this clone turned up once. This chain links TRBV6-5 with TRBJ1-1; the match to TRBD1 covers 12 bases. CDR3 length: 15 amino acids. V lost 3 bases to trimming and J lost 8 bases; unmatched junction nucleotides: 7. CDR1 MNHEY and CDR2 SVGAGI come from the germline V gene. CDR3 nucleotide sequence: TGTGCCAGCAGTTATCGTAGGGGACAGGGGGCGGAAGCTTTCTTT. It specifies CASSYRRGQGAEAFF.

This clone was seen a few times. This sequence joins TRBV10-2 and TRBJ2-5; possible D gene TRBD2, 5 bases. Trimming took 7 bases from V and 2 from J, leaving 17 bases between them. In germline, CDR1 is WSHSY, CDR2 SAAADI. The CDR3 runs to 15 residues. The CDR3, as DNA: TGCGCCAGCACTCGGGATCCGACGAATCAAGAGACCCAGTACTTC. Its protein is CASTRDPTNQETQYF.

The chain couples TRBV10-3 to TRBJ1-4; TRBD1 aligns across 7 bases. Trimming removed 0 bases from V and 7 bases from J; junction bases left unmatched: 5. Germline V CDR1 and CDR2: ENHRY, SYGVKD. The CDR3 is made up of 15 amino acids. The chain's CDR3 is CAISESGQQLEKLFF. The CDR3 region has the DNA TGTGCCATCAGTGAGTCGGGACAGCAGCTTGAAAAACTGTTTTTT.

This sequence joins TRBV9 and TRBJ1-2; no reliable D call. V lost 0 bases to trimming and J lost 5 bases, with 5 bases between them. This CDR3 is built from 12 residues. The germline gives CDR1 SGDLS, CDR2 YYNGEE. CDR3 in DNA: TGTGCCAGCAGCGTAGATCCTTATGGCTACACCTTC. Translating it yields CASSVDPYGYTF.

This clone was seen only once. The V gene is TRBV19, the J gene TRBJ1-3; D is unclear. The CDR3 contains 12 residues. The ends were cut back, 6 bases at V and 4 bases at J, with 7 bases in the middle. Germline V CDR1 and CDR2: LNHDA, SQIVND (reference sequence). CDR3 loop: CASRAEGNTIYF. Written as DNA, the CDR3 is TGTGCCAGTAGGGCAGAAGGAAACACCATATATTTT.

Comment on this clone: The sample carries other DNA sequences with the same CDR3. The chain links TRBV7-2 to TRBJ2-2; a weak D match, TRBD2 (6 bases). The germline V and J ends were trimmed by 4 bases and 2 bases, with 14 bases remaining between them. The CDR3 extends over 16 amino acids. Germline V gives CDR1 SGHTA, CDR2 FQGNSA. The CDR3: CASSSVGGANTGELFF. The CDR3 DNA is TGTGCCAGCAGCTCCGTCGGGGGAGCAAACACCGGGGAGCTGTTTTTT.

The chain carries TRBV19 and TRBJ1-1; 7 bases are shared with TRBD1. Germline V gene lookup returns CDR1 LNHDA and CDR2 SQIVND (reference sequence). V was pared by 10 bases and J by 5 bases, with 16 bases of the junction left unmatched. This CDR3 has 15 residues. This CDR3 reads CATGGVTGSITEAFF. The CDR3 DNA reads TGTGCCACTGGAGGGGTGACAGGGTCGATTACTGAAGCTTTCTTT.

The rearrangement joins TRBV5-8 to TRBJ2-3; D is possibly TRBD1 (5 bases). V lost 0 bases and J 5 bases, leaving 13 bases between the germline ends. CDR1 and CDR2 from the germline V gene are SGHTS and YDEGEE. The CDR3 has 15 residues. The CDR3: CASSLAAGSGDTQYF. Here the CDR3 DNA reads TGTGCCAGCAGCTTGGCGGCAGGGTCGGGAGATACGCAGTATTTT.

The V and J genes are TRBV30 and TRBJ2-3, with 7 bases matching TRBD2. This CDR3 comprises 15 residues. J lost 0 bases, V lost 5 bases, and 8 bases had no gene match. Germline CDR1 GTSNPN, CDR2 SVGIG (reference sequence). CDR3 sequence: CAWWPSGTSTDTQYF. CDR3 DNA sequence: TGTGCCTGGTGGCCTAGCGGAACTAGCACAGATACGCAGTATTTT.

This clone has only one observation. The chain has TRBV7-2 and TRBJ1-2, with 9 bases identical to TRBD1. The J segment lost 5 bases and the V segment lost 4 bases, leaving 5 bases of the junction unmatched. The CDR3 has 14 amino acids. Per germline, CDR1 SGHTA and CDR2 FQGNSA. The CDR3 is CASSSTGGLYGYTF. The CDR3 nucleotides read TGTGCCAGCAGCTCCACAGGGGGCTTGTATGGCTACACCTTC.

The chain joins TRBV10-3 to TRBJ2-5; 8 bases match TRBD1. CDR3 length: 15 amino acids. Germline CDR1 ENHRY, CDR2 SYGVKD. With 6 bases clipped from V and 4 bases from J, the junction kept 10 bases outside the gene matches. CDR3 region: CAIRKGQEVGETQYF. The CDR3 nucleotides are TGTGCCATCAGAAAGGGACAGGAGGTAGGAGAGACCCAGTACTTC.

The chain couples TRBV19 to TRBJ2-1; 14 positions match TRBD2. The germline gives CDR1 LNHDA, CDR2 SQIVND (reference sequence). The V gene end was trimmed by 3 bases and the J gene end by 4 bases; junction bases not matched to a gene: 8. CDR3 length: 18 residues. The DNA for the CDR3 is TGTGCCAGTAGTATGTCTCGGACTAGCGGGAGGTTTTACAATGAGCAGTTCTTC. Encoded protein: CASSMSRTSGRFYNEQFF.

The chain employs TRBV4-3 and TRBJ1-2; 7 bases line up with TRBD1. CDR3 length: 15 residues. Trimming took 1 base from V and 5 from J; bases not matched to a gene: 7. Germline V gives CDR1 LGHNA, CDR2 YSLEER. The CDR3 DNA sequence: TGCGCCAGCAGCCAAGGAGGGGGCAGAACGTATGGCTACACCTTC. The encoded protein is CASSQGGGRTYGYTF.

This rearrangement joins TRBV18 to TRBJ1-2, with 7 bases aligning to TRBD1. Germline V gene sequence: CDR1 KGHSH, CDR2 LQKENI. V lost 3 bases, J lost 8 bases, and 9 bases stayed unmatched. The CDR3 has 14 residues. The CDR3 is CASSPGQDRFGYTF. The CDR3 bases are TGTGCCAGCTCACCTGGACAGGACCGTTTCGGCTACACCTTC.

This chain connects TRBV2 to TRBJ1-2, with a possible D match to TRBD1 (6 bases). Trimming took off 8 bases at V and 0 bases at J, with 13 bases between the two ends. CDR1 is SNHLY and CDR2 is FYNNEI in the germline V gene. The CDR3 is 14 amino acids. The CDR3 sequence is CASGPTGTNYGYTF. The CDR3 DNA follows: TGTGCCAGCGGGCCAACAGGGACTAACTATGGCTACACCTTC. The full variable domain, rest sourced from reference TRBV2 and TRBJ1-2, is EPEVTQTPSHQVTQMGQEVILRCVPISNHLYFYWYRQILGQKVEFLVSFYNNEISEKSEIFDDQFSVERPDGSNFTLKIRSTKLEDSAMYFCASGPTGTNYGYTFGSGTRLTVV.

The J gene is TRBJ2-2, the V gene TRBV27, with unresolved D. The CDR3 has 13 residues. V was pared by 5 bases and J by 8 bases, with 12 bases between. Germline CDR1 reads MNHEY; CDR2 reads SMNVEV (reference sequence). The CDR3 nucleotides are TGTGCCAGCAGTCTCCGAATACAGGGGGAGCTGTTTTTT. It yields the protein CASSLRIQGELFF.

J is TRBJ1-5 and V is TRBV18, with D perhaps TRBD1 (6 bases). Trimming cost V 8 bases and J 7 bases, with 15 bases left between them. The CDR3 has 13 amino acids. The germline gives CDR1 KGHSH, CDR2 LQKENI. CDR3 amino acids: CASAARGEQPQHF. The CDR3 DNA follows: TGTGCCAGCGCAGCCAGGGGTGAACAGCCCCAGCATTTT. Full variable domain (rest looked up from reference TRBV18 and TRBJ1-5): NAGVMQNPRHLVRRRGQEARLRCSPMKGHSHVYWYRQLPEEGLKFMVYLQKENIIDESGMPKERFSAEFPKEGPSILRIQQVVRGDSAAYFCASAARGEQPQHFGDGTRLSIL.

This clone occurred once. The chain carries TRBV6-1 and TRBJ1-6, with D perhaps matching TRBD1 (5 bases). The CDR3 contains 14 residues. CDR1 and CDR2 (germline): MNHNS, SASEGT. The germline V and J ends were trimmed by 2 bases and 7 bases, with 9 bases remaining between them. The CDR3 protein is CASSERGENSPLHF. In DNA form, the CDR3 reads TGTGCCAGCAGTGAACGGGGGGAGAATTCACCCCTCCACTTT.

This sequence joins TRBV5-4 and TRBJ2-1; D uncertain. Germline V gene sequence: CDR1 SGHNT, CDR2 YYREEE (reference sequence). The CDR3 has 13 residues. Trimming took off 3 bases at V and 7 bases at J, with 11 bases between the two ends. The CDR3 DNA reads as TGTGCCAGCAGCTCGCTAGGTTTTAATGAGCAGTTCTTC. This translates into CASSSLGFNEQFF.